This TCR beta chain was sequenced for a study of T cell clonotyping in hematopoietic cell transplantation. Findings of the study overall: Recipient TCR diversity dropped after transplant; expanded clonotypes rose from day 30 to 180.

The protocol was immunoSEQ multiplex PCR, while the TCRdb copy is restricted to in-frame clones and leaves out a portion. The data show about 6,800 clones, just over 85% seen once. The CDR3 loop spans 16 amino acids. Per germline, CDR1 MNHEY and CDR2 SVGAGI. V was cut by 0 bases and J by 2 bases, with 13 bases left in between. As concerns this clone: Its cognate antigen is unknown.

Time point indicated: recipient sample about 28 days before transplant, after cytoreduction. Sample: peripheral blood mononuclear cells, taken before stem cell transplant. This chain connects TRBV6-5 to TRBJ1-2; D uncertain. The receptor comes from a young man with acute myeloid leukemia. Some clones in this sample may be carry-over from other donors' samples. In nucleotides, the CDR3 is TGTGCCAGCAGTTACTCTTTTAACAGCTTAAACTATGGCTACACCTTC. This gives the protein CASSYSFNSLNYGYTF.